This TCR beta chain was retrieved from a study of follicular helper T cells after annual influenza vaccination. Generated by immunoSEQ multiplex PCR, the TCRdb table keeps only in-frame clones and is missing some. The sample carries under 6,500 clones, about 82% recorded once. CDR3 size: 14 residues. Trimming shortened V by 3 bases and J by 4 bases, and 12 bases separated the two germline ends. Germline values: CDR1 KGHSH, CDR2 LQKENI. Comment on this clone: Its cognate antigen is unknown.

Time point here: 2015-2016 season, pre-vaccination. Per time point, about 35-110 mL of blood was sampled. Points from the study as a whole: Plasmablast frequency change correlated with clonality change in ICOS+CD38+ cTfh.

Sequenced material: CXCR5+ CD38- circulating T follicular helper cells from blood, taken on the day of influenza vaccination. Regarding subset: circulating Tfh, non-naive CD4+CXCR5+PD-1+ (ICOS+CD38+ or ICOS-CD38-). This chain connects TRBV18 to TRBJ2-5; D unclear. This receptor was obtained from an adult who received the influenza vaccine. Written as DNA, the CDR3 is TGTGCCAGCTCACCCATACCGGATCCAGAGACCCAGTACTTC. Translated: CASSPIPDPETQYF.